Sequencing of this TCR beta chain was carried out in a study of T cell responses to AZD1222 COVID-19 vaccine. Study conclusions and caveats: At baseline, seropositivity was found in only a handful of AZD1222 recipients. Vaccine-associated CD4 TCRs spanned spike, dominant at 160-218 and 743-854.

TCRdb's table, derived via immunoSEQ multiplex PCR, lists solely in-frame clones and lacks some. The sample consists of over 150,000 clones, around 87% of them appearing once. Germline V gives CDR1 SNHLY, CDR2 FYNNEI. The CDR3 extends over 16 amino acids. J gave up 6 bases and V 6 bases, and 11 bases lay outside the gene matches. With regard to this clone: Its antigen is unknown.

The rearrangement links TRBV2 to TRBJ2-1; 10 bases map to TRBD1. The clonotype was recovered from an adult in good health. This sample comprised peripheral blood, obtained on day 0 of AZD1222 vaccination. CDR3 residues: CASSKGRDRGVNEQFF. The CDR3 coding sequence is TGTGCCAGCAGCAAAGGGCGGGACAGGGGTGTCAATGAGCAGTTCTTC. The variable domain in full, completed from reference TRBV2 and TRBJ2-1, reads EPEVTQTPSHQVTQMGQEVILRCVPISNHLYFYWYRQILGQKVEFLVSFYNNEISEKSEIFDDQFSVERPDGSNFTLKIRSTKLEDSAMYFCASSKGRDRGVNEQFFGPGTRLTVL.